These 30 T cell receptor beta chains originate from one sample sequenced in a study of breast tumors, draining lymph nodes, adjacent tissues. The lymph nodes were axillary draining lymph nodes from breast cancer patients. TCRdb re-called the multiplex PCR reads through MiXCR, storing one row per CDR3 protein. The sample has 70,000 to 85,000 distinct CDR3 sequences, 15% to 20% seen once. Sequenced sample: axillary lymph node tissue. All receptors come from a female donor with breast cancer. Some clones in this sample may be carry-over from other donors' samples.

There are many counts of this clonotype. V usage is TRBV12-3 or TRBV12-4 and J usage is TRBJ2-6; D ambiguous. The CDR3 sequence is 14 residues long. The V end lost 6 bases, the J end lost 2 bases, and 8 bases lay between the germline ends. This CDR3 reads CASSKTPGANVLTF. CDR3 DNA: TGTGCCAGCAGCAAAACCCCTGGGGCCAACGTCCTGACTTTC.

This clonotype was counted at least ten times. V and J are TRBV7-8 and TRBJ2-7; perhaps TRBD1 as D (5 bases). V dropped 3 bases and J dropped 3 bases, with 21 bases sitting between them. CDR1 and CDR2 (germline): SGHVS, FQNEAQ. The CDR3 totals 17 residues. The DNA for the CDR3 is TGTGCCAGCAGCTTGACCGACAGACAGTGGCTCCGCTACGAGCAGTACTTC. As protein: CASSLTDRQWLRYEQYF.

CDR3 sequence: CSAGGGGPNEQFF. CDR3 nucleotides: TGCAGTGCCGGAGGGGGGGGACCCAATGAGCAGTTCTTC. V gene TRBV20-1 combines with J gene TRBJ2-1, with a tentative D call TRBD2 (7 bases). Trimming removed 6 bases from V and 6 bases from J, with 15 bases in between. The CDR3 covers 13 residues. Germline CDR1 is DFQATT and CDR2 is SNEGSKA (reference sequence).

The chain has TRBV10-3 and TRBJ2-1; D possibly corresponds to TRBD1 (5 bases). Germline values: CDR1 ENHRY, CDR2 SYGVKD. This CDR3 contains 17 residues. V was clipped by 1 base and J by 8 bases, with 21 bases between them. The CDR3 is CAISEFPPGSGLHEQFF. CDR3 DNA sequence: TGTGCCATCAGTGAGTTCCCTCCAGGGTCAGGGCTACATGAGCAGTTCTTC.

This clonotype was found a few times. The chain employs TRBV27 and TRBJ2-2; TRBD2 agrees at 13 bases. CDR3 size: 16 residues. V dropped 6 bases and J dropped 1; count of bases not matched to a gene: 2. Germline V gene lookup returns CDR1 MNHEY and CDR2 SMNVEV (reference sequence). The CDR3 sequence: CASRGLAGRNTGELFF. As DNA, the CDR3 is TGTGCCAGCAGGGGACTAGCGGGACGGAACACCGGGGAGCTGTTTTTT.

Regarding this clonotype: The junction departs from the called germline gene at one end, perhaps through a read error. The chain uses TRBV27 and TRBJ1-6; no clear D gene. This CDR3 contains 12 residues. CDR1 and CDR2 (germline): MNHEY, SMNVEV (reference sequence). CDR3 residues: CASRGPGSPVHF. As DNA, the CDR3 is TGTGCCAGCAGGGGCCCCGGGTCACCCGTCCACTTT.

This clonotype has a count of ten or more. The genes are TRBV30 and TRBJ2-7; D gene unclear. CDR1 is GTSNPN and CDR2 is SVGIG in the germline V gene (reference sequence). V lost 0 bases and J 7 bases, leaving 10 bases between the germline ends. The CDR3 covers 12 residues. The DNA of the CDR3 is TGTGCCTGGAGTGTATACGGAAAGGAGCAGTACTTC. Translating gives CAWSVYGKEQYF.

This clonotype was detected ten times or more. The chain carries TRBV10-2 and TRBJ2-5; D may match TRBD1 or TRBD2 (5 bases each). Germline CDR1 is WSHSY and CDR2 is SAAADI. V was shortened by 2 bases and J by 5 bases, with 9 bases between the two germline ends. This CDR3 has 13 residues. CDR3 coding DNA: TGCGCCAGCAGTGAGGCGTGGGGGGAGACCCAGTACTTC. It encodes CASSEAWGETQYF.

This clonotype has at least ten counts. CDR3 amino acids: CASSLGRMNGQYF. The CDR3 nucleotides read TGTGCCAGCAGCTTGGGCAGGATGAACGGGCAGTACTTC. This chain connects TRBV11-3 to TRBJ2-7; D uncertain. The CDR3 loop spans 13 amino acids. The germline V gene has CDR1 SGHNT and CDR2 YENEEA. Trimming shortened V by 3 bases and J by 9 bases, and 15 bases separated the two germline ends.

The DNA for the CDR3 is TGTGCCACCAGTGAGGGGGGGGGGGCAGATACGCAGTATTTT. Translation gives CATSEGGGADTQYF. J is TRBJ2-3 and V is TRBV24-1; 7 bases line up with TRBD2. This CDR3 is 14 amino acids long. Trimming at V came to 4 bases and at J to 4 bases, leaving 4 bases not matched to a gene. The germline gives CDR1 KGHDR, CDR2 SFDVKD.

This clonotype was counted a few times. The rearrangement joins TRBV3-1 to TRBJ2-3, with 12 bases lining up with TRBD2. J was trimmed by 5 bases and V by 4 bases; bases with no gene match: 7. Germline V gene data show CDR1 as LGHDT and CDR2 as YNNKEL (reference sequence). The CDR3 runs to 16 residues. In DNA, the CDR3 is TGTGCCAGCAGCCCCCGGTCTAGCGGGAGGGTAGATACGCAGTATTTT. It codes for CASSPRSSGRVDTQYF.

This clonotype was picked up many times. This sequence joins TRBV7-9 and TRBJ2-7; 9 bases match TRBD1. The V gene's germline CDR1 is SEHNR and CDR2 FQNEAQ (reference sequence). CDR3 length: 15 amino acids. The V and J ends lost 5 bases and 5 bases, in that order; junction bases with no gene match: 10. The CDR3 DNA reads TGTGCCAGCAGCCAAACCGGGACAGGGTCCCACGAGCAGTACTTC. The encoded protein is CASSQTGTGSHEQYF. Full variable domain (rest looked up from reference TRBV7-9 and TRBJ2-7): DTGVSQNPRHKITKRGQNVTFRCDPISEHNRLYWYRQTLGQGPEFLTYFQNEAQLEKSRLLSDRFSAERPKGSFSTLEIQRTEQGDSAMYLCASSQTGTGSHEQYFGPGTRLTVT.

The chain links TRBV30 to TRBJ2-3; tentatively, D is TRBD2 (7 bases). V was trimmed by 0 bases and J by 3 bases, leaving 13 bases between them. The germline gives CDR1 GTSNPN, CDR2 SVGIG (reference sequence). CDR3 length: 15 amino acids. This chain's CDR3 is CAWSVGGRGTDTQYF. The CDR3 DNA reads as TGTGCCTGGAGTGTAGGGGGGAGGGGGACAGATACGCAGTATTTT.

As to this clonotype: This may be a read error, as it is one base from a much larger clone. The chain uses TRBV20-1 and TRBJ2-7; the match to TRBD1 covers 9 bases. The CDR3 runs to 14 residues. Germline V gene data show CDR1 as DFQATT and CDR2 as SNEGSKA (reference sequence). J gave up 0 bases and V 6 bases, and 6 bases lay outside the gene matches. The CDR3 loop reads CSAPRDRASYEQYF. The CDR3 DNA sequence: TGCAGTGCGCCGAGGGACAGGGCCTCCTACGAGCAGTACTTC.

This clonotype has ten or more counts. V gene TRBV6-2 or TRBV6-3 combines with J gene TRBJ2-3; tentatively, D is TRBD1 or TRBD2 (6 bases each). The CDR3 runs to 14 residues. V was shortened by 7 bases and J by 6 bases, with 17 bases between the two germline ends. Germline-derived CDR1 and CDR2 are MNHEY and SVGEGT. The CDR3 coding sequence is TGTGCCAGCAATTCTCGACTAGGGGGGGATACGCAGTATTTT. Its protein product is CASNSRLGGDTQYF.

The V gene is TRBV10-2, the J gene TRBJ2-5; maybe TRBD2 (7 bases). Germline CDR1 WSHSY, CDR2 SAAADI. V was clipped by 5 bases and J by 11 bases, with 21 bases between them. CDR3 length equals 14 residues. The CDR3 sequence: CASSRIGGGWAQYF. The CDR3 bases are TGCGCCAGCAGTCGTATAGGGGGGGGTTGGGCGCAGTACTTC.

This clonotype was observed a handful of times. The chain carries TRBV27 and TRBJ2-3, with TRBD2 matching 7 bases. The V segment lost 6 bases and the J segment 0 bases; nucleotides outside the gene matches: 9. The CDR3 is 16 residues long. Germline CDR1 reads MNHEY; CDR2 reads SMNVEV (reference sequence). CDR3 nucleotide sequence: TGTGCCAGCAGGGGGGAGGGAGCTGGGAGCACAGATACGCAGTATTTT. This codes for CASRGEGAGSTDTQYF.

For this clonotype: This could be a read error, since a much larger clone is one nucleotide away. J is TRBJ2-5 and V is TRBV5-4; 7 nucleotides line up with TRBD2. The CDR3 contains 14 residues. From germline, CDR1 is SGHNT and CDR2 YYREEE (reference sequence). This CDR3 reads CASSGTSVQEAQYF. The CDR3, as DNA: TGTGCCAGCAGCGGCACTAGCGTCCAAGAGGCCCAGTACTTC.

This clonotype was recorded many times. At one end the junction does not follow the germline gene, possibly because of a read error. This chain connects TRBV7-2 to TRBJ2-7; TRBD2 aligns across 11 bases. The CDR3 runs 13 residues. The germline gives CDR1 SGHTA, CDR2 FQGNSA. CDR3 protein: CASSALRGLAGHF. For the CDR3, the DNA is TGTGCCAGCAGCGCCCTTCGTGGACTAGCGGGCCACTTC.

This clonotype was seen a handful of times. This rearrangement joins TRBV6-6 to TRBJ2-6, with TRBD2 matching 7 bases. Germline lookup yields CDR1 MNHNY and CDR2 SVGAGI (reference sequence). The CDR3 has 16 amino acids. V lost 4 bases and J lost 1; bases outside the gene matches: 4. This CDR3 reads CASSWEGPSGANVLTF. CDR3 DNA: TGTGCCAGCAGTTGGGAGGGCCCATCTGGGGCCAACGTCCTGACTTTC.

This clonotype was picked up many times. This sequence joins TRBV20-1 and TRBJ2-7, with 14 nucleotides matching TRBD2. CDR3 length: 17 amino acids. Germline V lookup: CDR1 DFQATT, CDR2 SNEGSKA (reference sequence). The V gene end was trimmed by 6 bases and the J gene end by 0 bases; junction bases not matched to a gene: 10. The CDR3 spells CSAPPGLAGVRSYEQYF. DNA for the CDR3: TGCAGTGCCCCCCCGGGACTAGCGGGAGTGCGCTCCTACGAGCAGTACTTC.

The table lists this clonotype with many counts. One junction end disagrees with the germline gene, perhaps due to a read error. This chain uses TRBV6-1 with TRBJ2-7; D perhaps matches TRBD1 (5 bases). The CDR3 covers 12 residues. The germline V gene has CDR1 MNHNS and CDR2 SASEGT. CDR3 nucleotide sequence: TGTGCGAGCAGGGTCAGTAGCTACGAGCAGTACTTC. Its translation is CASRVSSYEQYF.

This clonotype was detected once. The CDR3 here is CASSSRQPGANVLTF. In nucleotides, the CDR3 is TGTGCCAGCAGCTCAAGACAGCCTGGGGCCAACGTCCTGACTTTC. The chain is built from TRBV5-6 and TRBJ2-6; D may be TRBD1 (5 bases). The V and J ends lost 3 bases and 2 bases respectively, with 9 bases between them. This CDR3 region has 15 residues. Germline CDR1 and CDR2: SGHDT and YYEEEE.

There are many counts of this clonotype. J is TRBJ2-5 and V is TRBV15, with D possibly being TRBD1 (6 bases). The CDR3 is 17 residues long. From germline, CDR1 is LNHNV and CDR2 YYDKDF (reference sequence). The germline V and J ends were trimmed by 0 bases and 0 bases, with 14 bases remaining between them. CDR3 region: CATSRDYVRDNQETQYF. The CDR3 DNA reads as TGTGCCACCAGCAGAGATTACGTACGGGACAACCAAGAGACCCAGTACTTC.

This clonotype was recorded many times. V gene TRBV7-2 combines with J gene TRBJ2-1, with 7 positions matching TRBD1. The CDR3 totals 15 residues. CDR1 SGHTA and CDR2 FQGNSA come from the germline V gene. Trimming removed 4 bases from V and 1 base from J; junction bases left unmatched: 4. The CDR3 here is CASSSTGSSYNEQFF. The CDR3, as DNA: TGTGCCAGCAGCTCGACAGGGAGTTCCTACAATGAGCAGTTCTTC.

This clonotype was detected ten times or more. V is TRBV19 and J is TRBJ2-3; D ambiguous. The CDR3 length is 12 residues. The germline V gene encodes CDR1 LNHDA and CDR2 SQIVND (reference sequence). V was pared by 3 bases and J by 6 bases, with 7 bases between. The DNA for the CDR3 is TGTGCCAGTAGTATTCTGGGGGATACGCAGTATTTT. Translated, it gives CASSILGDTQYF.

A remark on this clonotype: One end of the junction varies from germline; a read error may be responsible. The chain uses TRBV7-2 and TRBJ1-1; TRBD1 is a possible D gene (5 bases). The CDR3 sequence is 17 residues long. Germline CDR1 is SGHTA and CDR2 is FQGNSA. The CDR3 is CASSQGVYAVRNTEAFF. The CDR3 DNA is TGCGCCAGCAGCCAAGGGGTTTACGCCGTGAGGAACACTGAAGCTTTCTTT.

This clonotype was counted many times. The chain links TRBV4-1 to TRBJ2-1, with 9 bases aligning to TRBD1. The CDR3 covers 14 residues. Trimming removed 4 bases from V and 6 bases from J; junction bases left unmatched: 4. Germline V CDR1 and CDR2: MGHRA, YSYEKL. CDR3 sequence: CASSLLGQGNEQFF. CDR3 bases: TGCGCCAGCAGCCTACTGGGACAGGGCAATGAGCAGTTCTTC.

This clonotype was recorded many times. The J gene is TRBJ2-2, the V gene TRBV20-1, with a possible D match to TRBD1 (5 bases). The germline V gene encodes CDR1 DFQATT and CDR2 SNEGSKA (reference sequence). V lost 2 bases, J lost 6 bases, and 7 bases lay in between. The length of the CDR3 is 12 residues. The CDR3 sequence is CSARKGPGELFF. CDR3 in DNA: TGCAGTGCTAGAAAGGGGCCCGGGGAGCTGTTTTTT.

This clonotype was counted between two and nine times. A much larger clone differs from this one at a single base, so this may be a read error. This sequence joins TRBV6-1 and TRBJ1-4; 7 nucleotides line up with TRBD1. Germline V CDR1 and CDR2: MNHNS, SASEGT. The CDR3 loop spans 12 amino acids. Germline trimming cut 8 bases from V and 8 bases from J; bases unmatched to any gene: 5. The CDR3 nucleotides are TGTGCCAGCCCACAGGGGCGGGAAAAACTGTTTTTT. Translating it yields CASPQGREKLFF.